These 25 T cell receptor beta chains were all obtained from the same sample, sequenced in a study of blood T cell repertoires in COVID-19. The protocol was immunoSEQ multiplex PCR, while the TCRdb copy is restricted to in-frame clones and leaves out a portion. The table includes approximately 400,000 clones, around 88% detected once. Sequences were obtained from peripheral blood. These receptors originate from a woman between 50 and 59 years old with COVID-19, enrolled during active disease.

The V gene is TRBV11-3, the J gene TRBJ1-2; D is unresolved. The CDR3 covers 15 residues. Trimming removed 5 bases at V and 4 bases at J, with 17 bases between. CDR1 and CDR2 (germline): SGHNT, YENEEA. CDR3 protein: CASSLIDGAGYGYTF. The CDR3, as DNA: TGTGCCAGCAGCCTAATTGACGGCGCAGGCTATGGCTACACCTTC.

The chain has TRBV19 and TRBJ2-2; 9 positions agree with TRBD1. The CDR3 has 15 residues. The germline V gene has CDR1 LNHDA and CDR2 SQIVND (reference sequence). The J segment lost 3 bases and the V segment lost 7 bases, leaving 6 bases of the junction unmatched. DNA for the CDR3: TGTGCCAGTACTCCGACAGGGGGGGACACCGGGGAGCTGTTTTTT. This codes for CASTPTGGDTGELFF. The complete variable domain, with remaining parts taken from reference TRBV19 and TRBJ2-2, reads DGGITQSPKYLFRKEGQNVTLSCEQNLNHDAMYWYRQDPGQGLRLIYYSQIVNDFQKGDIAEGYSVSREKKESFPLTVTSAQKNPTAFYLCASTPTGGDTGELFFGEGSRLTVL.

The V gene is TRBV28, the J gene TRBJ2-3; 11 nucleotides align to TRBD1. The CDR3 loop spans 17 amino acids. Germline assignment: CDR1 MDHEN and CDR2 SYDVKM. The trim removed 1 base at V and 5 bases at J, leaving 8 bases unmatched. CDR3 nucleotide sequence: TGTGCCAGCAGTTTATTCGGACAGGGGGCGCAAAAAGATACGCAGTATTTT. It is translated as CASSLFGQGAQKDTQYF.

The chain links TRBV6-5 to TRBJ1-5, with 7 bases that match TRBD1. V lost 7 bases and J lost 7; bases outside the gene matches: 7. The germline gives CDR1 MNHEY, CDR2 SVGAGI. The CDR3 extends over 13 amino acids. The CDR3 region has the DNA TGTGCCAGCATGGGACAGCTAGGACAGCCCCAGCATTTT. This translates into CASMGQLGQPQHF.

J is TRBJ2-1 and V is TRBV6-5; 7 bases match TRBD2. The ends lost 6 bases at V and 0 bases at J; junction bases unmatched: 5. The germline gives CDR1 MNHEY, CDR2 SVGAGI. The CDR3 length is 15 residues. CDR3 loop: CASRGLLISYNEQFF. CDR3 bases: TGTGCCAGCAGGGGACTATTAATCTCCTACAATGAGCAGTTCTTC.

The chain joins TRBV19 to TRBJ2-5; 8 positions match TRBD2. V shed 6 bases, J shed 7 bases, and the junction held 10 bases outside the gene matches. Germline V CDR1 and CDR2: LNHDA, SQIVND (reference sequence). The CDR3 extends over 14 amino acids. CDR3 DNA: TGTGCCAGTAGACCTTCTGAGGGACTAGGGACCCAGTACTTC. Its protein is CASRPSEGLGTQYF.

This chain joins TRBV6-1 and TRBJ1-2; TRBD1 agrees at 7 bases. V lost 3 bases, J lost 5 bases, and 6 bases stayed unmatched. The CDR3 length is 14 residues. Germline V gene data show CDR1 as MNHNS and CDR2 as SASEGT. The CDR3 loop reads CASSERDSQYGYTF. CDR3 DNA sequence: TGTGCCAGCAGTGAGAGGGACAGTCAGTATGGCTACACCTTC.

This rearrangement joins TRBV6-5 to TRBJ1-2; TRBD1 matches 8 bases. CDR3 length equals 12 residues. V dropped 6 bases and J dropped 6; count of bases not matched to a gene: 3. Germline V lookup: CDR1 MNHEY, CDR2 SVGAGI. The CDR3 loop is CASRPGGDGYTF. DNA of the CDR3: TGTGCCAGCAGGCCAGGGGGCGATGGCTACACCTTC.

The genes are TRBV2 and TRBJ1-2; D possibly corresponds to TRBD1 (6 bases). The germline V gene has CDR1 SNHLY and CDR2 FYNNEI. V lost 1 base and J 4 bases, leaving 10 bases between the germline ends. The CDR3 runs 14 residues. CDR3 residues: CASSEGTALYGYTF. CDR3 coding DNA: TGTGCCAGCAGTGAAGGGACAGCACTCTATGGCTACACCTTC.

The rearrangement links TRBV9 to TRBJ2-1; 7 nucleotides align to TRBD2. V trimming: 5 bases; J trimming: 0 bases; junction bases outside the gene matches: 8. The germline gives CDR1 SGDLS, CDR2 YYNGEE. The CDR3 has 16 amino acids. CDR3 in amino acids: CASSGSGASSYNEQFF. As DNA, the CDR3 is TGTGCCAGCAGTGGGAGCGGGGCCAGCTCCTACAATGAGCAGTTCTTC.

V usage is TRBV5-1 and J usage is TRBJ1-3; D is unclear. Trimming took off 4 bases at V and 2 bases at J, with 16 bases between the two ends. Per the germline V gene, CDR1 is SGHRS and CDR2 is YFSETQ. The CDR3 spans 16 residues. The chain's CDR3 is CASSPDGRMTGNTIYF. CDR3 DNA: TGCGCCAGCAGCCCGGATGGCAGGATGACTGGAAACACCATATATTTT.

The CDR3 loop reads CASSLVGQARGYTF. The DNA for the CDR3 is TGTGCCAGCAGCTTGGTGGGACAGGCCCGAGGCTACACCTTC. The genes are TRBV5-4 and TRBJ1-2, with TRBD1 matching 8 bases. There are 14 residues in the CDR3. V was pared by 0 bases and J by 8 bases, with 6 bases of the junction left unmatched. Germline assignment: CDR1 SGHNT and CDR2 YYREEE (reference sequence).

The chain carries TRBV3-1 (or the pseudogene TRBV3-2) and TRBJ1-4; 10 nucleotides agree with TRBD1. The CDR3 contains 15 residues. Trimming cost V 4 bases and J 5 bases; bases outside gene matches: 4. Germline V CDR1 and CDR2: LGHDT, YNNKEL (reference sequence). The DNA for the CDR3 is TGTGCCAGCAGCCGACCGGACAGGGGGAATGAAAAACTGTTTTTT. It encodes CASSRPDRGNEKLFF.

The chain recombines TRBV12-3 or TRBV12-4 with TRBJ2-1; weak D call: TRBD1 (6 bases). Between the trimmed V and J ends, which lost 5 bases and 13 bases, there was a span of 15 bases. This CDR3 comprises 12 residues. The CDR3 nucleotides read TGTGCCAGCAGTCCGACAGGCACAATCCAGTTCTTC. Translating gives CASSPTGTIQFF.

This sequence joins TRBV5-4 and TRBJ2-4; 11 bases are shared with TRBD2. The germline CDR1 and CDR2 sequences are SGHNT and YYREEE (reference sequence). The CDR3 runs 14 residues. J was trimmed by 9 bases and V by 7 bases; bases with no gene match: 9. The CDR3 loop is CASRPGSGGGIQYF. The CDR3 DNA is TGTGCCAGCCGCCCCGGTAGCGGGGGGGGCATTCAGTACTTC.

This clone was detected many times. V gene TRBV12-3 or TRBV12-4 combines with J gene TRBJ2-7; D is possibly TRBD1 (5 bases). This CDR3 comprises 12 residues. The V end lost 1 base, the J end lost 6 bases, and 7 bases lay between the germline ends. CDR3 sequence: CASSLDRREQYF. In nucleotides, the CDR3 is TGTGCCAGCAGTTTAGACAGGCGCGAGCAGTACTTC.

This clone showed up just a few times. V usage is TRBV30 and J usage is TRBJ2-7; a possible D gene is TRBD1 (5 bases). V was clipped by 5 bases and J by 0 bases, with 14 bases between them. Germline CDR1 GTSNPN, CDR2 SVGIG (reference sequence). This CDR3 contains 14 residues. The CDR3 nucleotides read TGTGCCTGGTCAGGGCACAGGAGCTCCTACGAGCAGTACTTC. Its translation: CAWSGHRSSYEQYF. The full variable domain, completed using reference TRBV30 and TRBJ2-7, is SQTIHQWPATLVQPVGSPLSLECTVEGTSNPNLYWYRQAAGRGLQLLFYSVGIGQISSEVPQNLSASRPQDRQFILSSKKLLLSDSGFYLCAWSGHRSSYEQYFGPGTRLTVT.

The rearrangement joins TRBV5-6 to TRBJ1-2, with 7 bases fitting TRBD1. Germline V CDR1 and CDR2: SGHDT, YYEEEE. V gave up 2 bases and J gave up 3 bases; unmatched junction bases: 4. The CDR3 loop spans 14 amino acids. The CDR3 reads CASSFGTDDYGYTF. In DNA form, the CDR3 reads TGTGCCAGCAGCTTCGGGACAGATGACTATGGCTACACCTTC. The entire variable domain, with the rest obtained from reference TRBV5-6 and TRBJ1-2, is as follows: DAGVTQSPTHLIKTRGQQVTLRCSPKSGHDTVSWYQQALGQGPQFIFQYYEEEERQRGNFPDRFSGHQFPNYSSELNVNALLLGDSALYLCASSFGTDDYGYTFGSGTRLTVV.

This clone was detected only once. CDR3 amino acids: CSVETGAQETQYF. CDR3 nucleotides: TGCAGCGTTGAAACAGGGGCCCAAGAGACCCAGTACTTC. This chain links TRBV29-1 with TRBJ2-5; 7 bases align to TRBD1. After removal of 2 bases from V and 1 base from J, the junction contained 1 base not matched to a gene. The CDR3 has 13 residues. Germline V gene data show CDR1 as SQVTM and CDR2 as ANQGSEA.

This clone was seen a single time. The CDR3 region has the DNA TGTGCCAGCAGCCGTGGGACTACCTCCTACAATGAGCAGTTCTTC. Residues: CASSRGTTSYNEQFF. The gene calls are TRBV7-2 and TRBJ2-1, with 7 bases fitting TRBD2. Per the germline V gene, CDR1 is SGHTA and CDR2 is FQGNSA. The junction had 4 bases not matched to a gene; V was cut back by 5 bases and J by 0 bases. The CDR3 consists of 15 residues. The variable domain in full, completed from reference TRBV7-2 and TRBJ2-1, reads GAGVSQSPSNKVTEKGKDVELRCDPISGHTALYWYRQSLGQGLEFLIYFQGNSAPDKSGLPSDRFSAERTGGSVSTLTIQRTQQEDSAVYLCASSRGTTSYNEQFFGPGTRLTVL.

The chain joins TRBV5-4 to TRBJ2-3, with 12 bases that match TRBD2. Per germline, CDR1 SGHNT and CDR2 YYREEE (reference sequence). Trimming cost V 4 bases and J 1 base; bases outside gene matches: 4. The CDR3 is 16 residues long. The CDR3 DNA follows: TGTGCCAGCAGCCCACTAGCGGGGGGCCGCACAGATACGCAGTATTTT. Encoded protein: CASSPLAGGRTDTQYF.

This sequence joins TRBV5-6 and TRBJ1-1, with D uncertain. The CDR3 length is 14 residues. Germline CDR1 and CDR2: SGHDT and YYEEEE. Trimming took off 2 bases at V and 7 bases at J, with 15 bases between the two ends. Here the CDR3 DNA reads TGTGCCAGCAGCTTTAACCCAGTCCGTGGTGAAGCTTTCTTT. Protein product: CASSFNPVRGEAFF.

This clone was detected a few times. V and J are TRBV6-1 and TRBJ2-6, with TRBD1 matching over 8 bases. Germline trimming cut 7 bases from V and 11 bases from J; bases unmatched to any gene: 13. CDR3 length: 15 residues. Germline loops: CDR1 MNHNS, CDR2 SASEGT. The CDR3 reads CASNPQGQDFDVLTF. The CDR3 DNA sequence: TGTGCCAGCAACCCACAGGGACAGGACTTCGACGTCCTGACTTTC.

This clone was found a few times. V and J are TRBV5-4 and TRBJ2-1, with TRBD2 identical over 13 bases. V dropped 4 bases and J dropped 2; count of bases not matched to a gene: 3. Germline V CDR1 and CDR2: SGHNT, YYREEE (reference sequence). The CDR3 contains 16 residues. The CDR3 sequence is CASSETSGGAYNEQFF. The CDR3 region has the DNA TGTGCCAGCAGCGAAACTAGCGGGGGGGCCTACAATGAGCAGTTCTTC.

The chain links TRBV7-7 to TRBJ1-6, with D possibly TRBD1 on 5 matching bases. The CDR3 loop spans 18 amino acids. V lost 1 base and J 2 bases, leaving 15 bases between the germline ends. Per germline, CDR1 SSHAT and CDR2 FNYEAQ (reference sequence). The CDR3 DNA is TGTGCCAGCAGCTTAGGGGCGCGGGGGAGGGCCTATAATTCACCCCTCCACTTT. Translation: CASSLGARGRAYNSPLHF.